This entry lists 6 T cell receptor beta chains sequenced from one sample in a study of siplizumab effects on memory and regulatory T cells. Generated by immunoSEQ multiplex PCR, the TCRdb table keeps only in-frame clones and is missing some. The sample has 100,000 or so clones, 85% to 95% seen once; the top ten hold more than 0.3%. The sequencing sample was made of CD4+ T cells sorted from blood. These receptors originate from a human donor in good health.

The chain links TRBV5-4 to TRBJ2-5; no definite D call. This CDR3 region has 13 residues. Between the trimmed V and J ends, which lost 4 bases and 0 bases, there was a span of 7 bases. Germline CDR1 SGHNT, CDR2 YYREEE (reference sequence). This chain's CDR3 is CASSSSDQETQYF. In nucleotides, the CDR3 is TGTGCCAGCAGCAGTTCTGACCAAGAGACCCAGTACTTC.

The CDR3 nucleotides are TGTGCCAGCAGCTTGGCCTGTGTGGACAGCGGCGCTTGCTACGAGCAGTACTTC. Translating gives CASSLACVDSGACYEQYF. This chain links TRBV5-6 with TRBJ2-7, with a weak D call TRBD1 (6 bases). The CDR3 contains 18 residues. Per the germline V gene, CDR1 is SGHDT and CDR2 is YYEEEE. V lost 0 bases to trimming and J lost 3 bases, with 22 bases between them.

The chain carries TRBV4-2 and TRBJ2-7; TRBD2 matches at 8 bases. V lost 3 bases to trimming and J lost 2 bases; unmatched junction nucleotides: 12. CDR1 is LGHNA, CDR2 YNFKEQ, per germline. This CDR3 has 17 residues. For the CDR3, the DNA is TGTGCCAGCAGCCATCCCGGTGCCGGGACTAGACCCTACGAGCAGTACTTC. This encodes CASSHPGAGTRPYEQYF.

The chain couples TRBV6-1 to TRBJ1-5; a weak D match, TRBD1 (6 bases). From germline, CDR1 is MNHNS and CDR2 SASEGT. The CDR3 runs 16 residues. Deletions cut 2 bases from V and 9 bases from J, with 20 bases between. For the CDR3, the DNA is TGTGCCAGCAGTGAACTACGCAGGGGAAGTTTTGTGCCCCAGCATTTT. This translates into CASSELRRGSFVPQHF.

The chain is built from TRBV6-5 and TRBJ1-1, with D maybe TRBD1 (6 bases). This CDR3 is built from 15 residues. V lost 4 bases and J 0 bases, leaving 12 bases between the germline ends. Germline assignment: CDR1 MNHEY and CDR2 SVGAGI. CDR3 protein: CASSFRDTVNTEAFF. For the CDR3, the DNA is TGTGCCAGCAGTTTCCGGGACACTGTGAACACTGAAGCTTTCTTT.

This clone was picked up a small number of times. DNA for the CDR3: TGTGCCATCAACACTCGACAGGGGACTGAAGCTTTCTTT. Its translation is CAINTRQGTEAFF. This sequence joins TRBV10-3 and TRBJ1-1; TRBD1 agrees at 8 bases. With 7 bases clipped from V and 5 bases from J, the junction kept 6 bases outside the gene matches. Germline V gives CDR1 ENHRY, CDR2 SYGVKD. This CDR3 contains 13 residues.